This T cell receptor (beta chain) originates from a study of T cell responses to AZD1222 COVID-19 vaccine (dated by TCRdb to 2020 to 2022). Regarding the study in general: AZD1222 recipients whose second dose came at about 4 weeks and those whose second dose came at about 12 weeks were combined into one group, since spike-specific TCR depth and breadth did not differ between the two schedules. TCR sequencing covered about 230 trial participants: 200 to 220 given two doses of AZD1222 and 26 given two doses of MenACWY control vaccine. Trial participants were enrolled by age into subgroups of 18-55, 56-69 and 70-plus years, and roughly 160, 29 and 62 TCR-sequenced participants, respectively, were included in these subgroups. Broad study findings and their caveats: Conclusions about previously exposed vaccinees were limited because only 6 or 7 AZD1222 recipients were SARS-CoV-2 seropositive at baseline. In the small 56-69-year group, the increase in depth fell short of significance, most likely because of low power. Spike-specific TCR breadth and depth rose significantly after two AZD1222 doses compared with day 0 and with MenACWY recipients. CD4 TCRs associated with the vaccine covered the entire spike protein, and the dominant responses were in regions 160-218 and 743-854. Because no samples from the day 14 peak response were available, repertoires could be characterized only after the peak T cell response. Most participants were white British and females outnumbered males, and the authors suggested that clonal diversity may have been underestimated. Epitopes outside the regions mutated in the B.1.351 and B.1.1.7 variants were reportedly recognized by nearly half of the unique spike-specific TCRs.

The CDR3 regions of human TCRbeta chains were analyzed by immunosequencing. The published analysis was carried out like this. Repertoire TCRs were matched against a reference library of SARS-CoV-2-specific TCRs generated with the MIRA antigen-specificity platform. Breadth was defined as the fraction of unique TCRs that were SARS-CoV-2-associated. Depth was defined as the fraction of total T cells that were SARS-CoV-2-associated. Using the MIRA data, each spike-specific TCR was mapped to the spike region that the TCR reacts to and placed in a CD4 or CD8 class. Log10-transformed breadth and depth values were compared by one-way ANOVA with Sidak's multiple comparisons tests. Entries here come from immuneACCESS through TCRdb and include only in-frame sequences with V and J called. Some clones fail to appear in such tables; in the studies checked, an unresolved V gene covers under half of the shortfall, and the cause of the remainder is unknown. That table is the source of V, J and clone size, and D and trimming were worked out from the DNA. Across this sample there are 200,000 to 300,000 clones, with approximately 95% seen only once. The biggest ten clones account for around 0.58% of the sample.

V is clipped by 11 bases and J by 0 bases, and the sequence between their germline boundaries is 22 bases long. The CDR1 and CDR2 encoded by the germline V gene are MGHRA and YSYEKL. The cysteine opens and the phenylalanine closes a CDR3 of 17 amino acids. Solely the CDR3 DNA is kept, with 51 bases framed from the first base. What this sample's time point label stands for: baseline before first vaccination. The vaccinee samples were drawn from two UK trials, COV001 and COV002, one of which was a single-blind randomized controlled phase 2/3 trial testing AZD1222 (ChAdOx1 nCoV-19) in healthy adults. For TCRbeta chain sequencing, PBMC samples were collected from trial participants at day 0 and at day 28 after the second dose. Points on this clone: It has no known antigen specificity. Within one base of it there is no much larger clone, and no base qualities were kept.

This receptor was obtained from an adult in good health. This specimen consisted of peripheral blood, obtained on day 0 of AZD1222 vaccination. The sequence links TRBV4-1 to TRBJ1-4; a confident D gene designation cannot be given. At the DNA level, the sequence is TGCGCCGACCCCCAGGTATCACAGACTCCAACTAATGAAAAACTGTTTTTT. Translation gives CADPQVSQTPTNEKLFF.